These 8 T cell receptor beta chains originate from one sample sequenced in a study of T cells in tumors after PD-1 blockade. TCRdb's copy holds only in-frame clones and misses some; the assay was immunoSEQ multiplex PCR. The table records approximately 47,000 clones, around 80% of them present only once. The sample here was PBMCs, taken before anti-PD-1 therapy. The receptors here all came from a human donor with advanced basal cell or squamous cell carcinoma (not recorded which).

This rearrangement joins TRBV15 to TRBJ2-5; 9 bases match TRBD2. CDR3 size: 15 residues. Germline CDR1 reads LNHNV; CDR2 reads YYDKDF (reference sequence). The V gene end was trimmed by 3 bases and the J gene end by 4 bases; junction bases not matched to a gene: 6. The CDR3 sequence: CATSRDRLAAETQYF. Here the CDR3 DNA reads TGTGCCACCAGCAGGGATCGACTAGCGGCAGAGACCCAGTACTTC.

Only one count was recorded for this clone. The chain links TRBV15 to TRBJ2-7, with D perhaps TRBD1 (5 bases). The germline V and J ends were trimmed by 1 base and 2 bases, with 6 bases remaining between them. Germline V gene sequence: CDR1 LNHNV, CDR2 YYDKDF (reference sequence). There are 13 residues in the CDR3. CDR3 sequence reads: CATSRGQTYEQYF. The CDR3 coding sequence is TGTGCCACCAGCAGAGGACAGACCTACGAGCAGTACTTC.

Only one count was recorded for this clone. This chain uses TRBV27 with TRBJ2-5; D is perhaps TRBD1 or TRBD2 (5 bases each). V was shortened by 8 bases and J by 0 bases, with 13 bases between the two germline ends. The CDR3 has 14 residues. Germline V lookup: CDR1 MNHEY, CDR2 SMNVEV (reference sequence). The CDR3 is CASRSPGHQETQYF. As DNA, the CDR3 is TGTGCCAGCCGTTCCCCGGGACACCAAGAGACCCAGTACTTC.

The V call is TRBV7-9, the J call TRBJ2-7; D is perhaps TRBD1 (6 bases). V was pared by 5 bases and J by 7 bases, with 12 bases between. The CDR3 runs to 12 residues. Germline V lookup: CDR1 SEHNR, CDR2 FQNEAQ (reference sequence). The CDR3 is CASSVQGWEQYF. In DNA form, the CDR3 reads TGTGCCAGCAGCGTACAGGGTTGGGAGCAGTACTTC.

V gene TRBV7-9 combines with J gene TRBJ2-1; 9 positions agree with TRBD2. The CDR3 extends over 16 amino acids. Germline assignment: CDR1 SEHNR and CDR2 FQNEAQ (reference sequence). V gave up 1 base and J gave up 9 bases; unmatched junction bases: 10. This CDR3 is CASSLVSSGKAGEQFF. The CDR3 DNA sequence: TGTGCCAGCAGCTTAGTGTCTAGCGGGAAGGCCGGTGAGCAGTTCTTC.

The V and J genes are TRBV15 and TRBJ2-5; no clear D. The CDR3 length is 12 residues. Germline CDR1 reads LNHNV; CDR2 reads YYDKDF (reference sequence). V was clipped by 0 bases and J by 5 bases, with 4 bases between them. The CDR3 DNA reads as TGTGCCACCAGCAGAGAACGGGAGACCCAGTACTTC. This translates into CATSRERETQYF.

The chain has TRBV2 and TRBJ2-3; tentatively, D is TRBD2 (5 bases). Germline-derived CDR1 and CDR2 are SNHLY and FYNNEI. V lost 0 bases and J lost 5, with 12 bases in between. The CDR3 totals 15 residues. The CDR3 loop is CASSEAIHRGDTQYF. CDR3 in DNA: TGTGCCAGCAGTGAAGCTATTCATCGGGGAGATACGCAGTATTTT.

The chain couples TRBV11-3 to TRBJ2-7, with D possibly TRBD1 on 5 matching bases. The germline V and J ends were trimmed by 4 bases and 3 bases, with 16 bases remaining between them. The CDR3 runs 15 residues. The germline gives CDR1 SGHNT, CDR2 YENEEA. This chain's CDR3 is CASSSRTADSYEQYF. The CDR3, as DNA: TGTGCCAGCAGCTCCCGGACGGCCGACAGCTACGAGCAGTACTTC.